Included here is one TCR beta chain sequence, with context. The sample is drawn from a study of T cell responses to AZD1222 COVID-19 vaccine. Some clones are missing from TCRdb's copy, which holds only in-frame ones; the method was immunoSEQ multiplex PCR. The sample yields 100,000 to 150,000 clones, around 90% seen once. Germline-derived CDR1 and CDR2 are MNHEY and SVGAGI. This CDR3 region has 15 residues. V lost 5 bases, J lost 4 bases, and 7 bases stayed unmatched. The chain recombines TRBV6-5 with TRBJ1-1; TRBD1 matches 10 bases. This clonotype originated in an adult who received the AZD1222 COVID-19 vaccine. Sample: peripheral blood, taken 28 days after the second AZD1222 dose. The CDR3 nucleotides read TGTGCCAGCAGTCGGGACAGGGGAATGGGCACTGAAGCTTTCTTT. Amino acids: CASSRDRGMGTEAFF.